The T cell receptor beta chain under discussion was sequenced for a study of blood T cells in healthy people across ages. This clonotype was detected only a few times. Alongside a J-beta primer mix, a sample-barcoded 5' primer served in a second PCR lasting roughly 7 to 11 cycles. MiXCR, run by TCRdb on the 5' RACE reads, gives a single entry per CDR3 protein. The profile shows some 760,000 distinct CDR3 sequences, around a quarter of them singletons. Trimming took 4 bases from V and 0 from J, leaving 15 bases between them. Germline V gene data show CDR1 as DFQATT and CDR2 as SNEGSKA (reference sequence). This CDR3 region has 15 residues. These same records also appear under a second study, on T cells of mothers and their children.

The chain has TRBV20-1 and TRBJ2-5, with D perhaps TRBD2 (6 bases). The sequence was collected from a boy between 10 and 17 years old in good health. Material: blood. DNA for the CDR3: TGCAGTGCTAAGAGGGCTAGCGCGTACCAAGAGACCCAGTACTTC. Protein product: CSAKRASAYQETQYF.